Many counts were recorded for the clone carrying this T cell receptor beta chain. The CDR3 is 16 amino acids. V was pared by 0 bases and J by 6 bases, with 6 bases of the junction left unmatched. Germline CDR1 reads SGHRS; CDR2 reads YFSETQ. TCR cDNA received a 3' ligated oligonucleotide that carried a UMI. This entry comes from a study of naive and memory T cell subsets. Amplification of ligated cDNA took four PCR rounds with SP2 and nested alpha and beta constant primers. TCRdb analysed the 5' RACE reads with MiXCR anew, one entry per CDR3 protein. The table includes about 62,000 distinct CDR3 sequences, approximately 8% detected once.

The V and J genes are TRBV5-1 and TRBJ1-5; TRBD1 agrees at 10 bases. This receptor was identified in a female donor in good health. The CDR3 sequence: CASSLGTGGVVQPQHF. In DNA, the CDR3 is TGCGCCAGCAGCTTGGGGACAGGGGGTGTAGTTCAGCCCCAGCATTTT.